The source of this TCR beta chain is a study of blood T cell repertoires in COVID-19. About the study: The United States, Italy and Spain provided the acute and convalescent COVID-19 samples. T cells, B-cell-depleted T cells, or PBMCs provided the cDNA or gDNA that served as material.

Per the study methods: Amplified reference gene primers provided the basis for estimating nucleated cell counts. Clones were sequenced by immunoSEQ multiplex PCR, and TCRdb holds only the in-frame ones, with some missing. V and J calls plus clone size are reproduced from that table; the DNA served to infer D and trimming. The sample has about 430,000 clones, roughly 90% seen once; the top ten hold approximately 0.92%. The material sequenced was peripheral blood. The receptor was isolated from a man between 18 and 35 years old with COVID-19, enrolled during active disease.

CDR3: CAWSWRDRRQLWRVFF. In nucleotides, the CDR3 is TGTGCCTGGTCTTGGAGGGACAGGAGGCAGCTTTGGAGAGTGTTCTTC. V is TRBV30 and J is TRBJ2-1, with 8 positions matching TRBD1. There are 16 residues in the CDR3. Germline CDR1 and CDR2: GTSNPN and SVGIG (reference sequence). V gave up 5 bases and J gave up 15 bases; unmatched junction bases: 24.